The 15 T cell receptor beta chains presented below share a single source sample, sequenced in a study of T-cell memory formation after mild COVID-19. MiXCR was run by TCRdb on the 5' RACE reads, yielding one entry per CDR3 protein. The sample yields roughly 150,000 distinct CDR3 sequences, about 14% seen once. Source material: PBMCs or a T cell subset sorted from them (not recorded which). The receptors derive from an adult woman who had mild COVID-19 (a few samples of this study predate the infection). Cell type and time point are not known.

This clonotype came up a few times. J is TRBJ1-1 and V is TRBV7-3; no firm D call. V shed 0 bases and J shed 0 bases, with 8 bases lying between them. The CDR3 spans 15 residues. Germline V gives CDR1 SGHTA, CDR2 FQGTGA. Written as DNA, the CDR3 is TGTGCCAGCAGCTTAACCCCCATACTGAACACTGAAGCTTTCTTT. It is translated as CASSLTPILNTEAFF.

The CDR3 nucleotides are TGTGCCAGCAGCCTCCGACTAGCGGGACCCCGCAACACCGGGGAGCTGTTTTTT. Its protein product is CASSLRLAGPRNTGELFF. V usage is TRBV7-6 and J usage is TRBJ2-2, with TRBD2 identical over 11 bases. Germline trimming cut 5 bases from V and 2 bases from J; bases unmatched to any gene: 10. Germline assignment: CDR1 SGHVS and CDR2 FNYEAQ. The CDR3 runs 18 residues.

This clonotype was detected only a few times. The CDR3 DNA sequence: TGCGCCAGCAGCCAAGATTCGCACAGGACGAACACCGGGGAGCTGTTTTTT. This gives the protein CASSQDSHRTNTGELFF. The chain uses TRBV4-3 and TRBJ2-2; D is possibly TRBD1 (5 bases). The CDR3 has 17 amino acids. V was cut by 0 bases and J by 0 bases, with 11 bases left in between. Germline V gives CDR1 LGHNA, CDR2 YSLEER.

In this sample, this clonotype turned up many times. V usage is TRBV29-1 and J usage is TRBJ2-5; D is possibly TRBD1 or TRBD2 (6 bases each). Trimming removed 7 bases from V and 5 bases from J, with 14 bases in between. The CDR3 consists of 12 residues. The V gene's germline CDR1 is SQVTM and CDR2 ANQGSEA. This chain's CDR3 is CSAEGGSETQYF. CDR3 nucleotide sequence: TGCAGCGCCGAGGGGGGATCGGAGACCCAGTACTTC.

This clonotype was counted only a few times. The chain has TRBV27 and TRBJ1-1, with D unresolved. Trimming cost V 3 bases and J 8 bases, with 13 bases left between them. This CDR3 spans 13 amino acids. CDR1 and CDR2 (germline): MNHEY, SMNVEV (reference sequence). The CDR3 is CASSLVAVGEAFF. The CDR3 DNA sequence: TGTGCCAGCAGTTTGGTTGCAGTCGGGGAAGCTTTCTTT.

This clonotype was picked up a small number of times. The V gene is TRBV29-1, the J gene TRBJ2-7; 11 positions match TRBD2. Trimming removed 4 bases from V and 4 bases from J; junction bases left unmatched: 12. Germline CDR1 reads SQVTM; CDR2 reads ANQGSEA. This CDR3 is 16 amino acids long. The CDR3 sequence: CSVGGLAGGRRYEQYF. The DNA of the CDR3 is TGCAGCGTTGGAGGGCTAGCGGGAGGCCGGCGGTACGAGCAGTACTTC.

This clonotype turned up a few times. J is TRBJ2-1 and V is TRBV7-9; 13 positions agree with TRBD2. V shed 4 bases, J shed 8 bases, and the junction held 14 bases outside the gene matches. The CDR3 sequence is 18 residues long. Per the germline V gene, CDR1 is SEHNR and CDR2 is FQNEAQ (reference sequence). DNA for the CDR3: TGTGCCAGCAGCTCCTCCGGACTAGCGGGAGTTGGTCTATATGAGCAGTTCTTC. This encodes CASSSSGLAGVGLYEQFF.

This chain links TRBV3-1 with TRBJ2-3; a weak D match, TRBD2 (5 bases). The length of the CDR3 is 14 residues. Germline values: CDR1 LGHDT, CDR2 YNNKEL (reference sequence). The V gene lost 3 bases and the J gene lost 0 bases, with 7 bases spanning the gap. The CDR3 DNA reads TGTGCCAGCAGCCACGGGGTGAGCACAGATACGCAGTATTTT. Amino acids: CASSHGVSTDTQYF.

This chain connects TRBV28 to TRBJ2-2; the D is unclear. Trimming took off 7 bases at V and 0 bases at J, with 6 bases between the two ends. Germline V lookup: CDR1 MDHEN, CDR2 SYDVKM. The CDR3 is made up of 13 amino acids. The CDR3 DNA reads TGTGCCAGCAACCGTCCGAACACCGGGGAGCTGTTTTTT. It yields the protein CASNRPNTGELFF.

The gene calls are TRBV7-9 and TRBJ1-2, with no clear D. CDR3 length: 15 residues. Trimming cost V 7 bases and J 6 bases, with 21 bases left between them. Looked up from germline, CDR1 is SEHNR and CDR2 is FQNEAQ (reference sequence). CDR3 residues: CASNGVATPLDGYTF. The CDR3 region has the DNA TGTGCCAGCAACGGAGTTGCGACCCCCCTTGATGGCTACACCTTC.

This clonotype was picked up many times. The J gene is TRBJ1-4, the V gene TRBV5-5; a weak D match, TRBD1 (6 bases). This CDR3 is built from 16 residues. Germline V lookup: CDR1 SGHKS, CDR2 YYEKEE (reference sequence). V lost 1 base to trimming and J lost 7 bases, with 17 bases between them. Written as DNA, the CDR3 is TGTGCCAGCAGCTTGAGGGGGGAATTCATGGCTGAAAAACTGTTTTTT. Its protein is CASSLRGEFMAEKLFF.

This clonotype was seen more than once but under ten times. The gene calls are TRBV27 and TRBJ2-1; 9 nucleotides agree with TRBD2. CDR1 and CDR2 (germline): MNHEY, SMNVEV (reference sequence). This CDR3 comprises 15 residues. The J segment lost 4 bases and the V segment lost 3 bases, leaving 4 bases of the junction unmatched. The CDR3 DNA reads as TGTGCCAGCAGTTTCCTAGCGGGGCAATACAATGAGCAGTTCTTC. Translation: CASSFLAGQYNEQFF.

The chain combines TRBV5-1 with TRBJ1-4, with D unclear. The CDR3 covers 15 residues. Germline V lookup: CDR1 SGHRS, CDR2 YFSETQ. The V and J ends lost 1 base and 7 bases respectively, with 14 bases between them. The CDR3 spells CASSLSPIRAEKLFF. The CDR3 DNA sequence: TGCGCCAGCAGCTTGTCACCCATTCGGGCTGAAAAACTGTTTTTT.

The rearrangement joins TRBV7-9 to TRBJ2-3; no clear D. This CDR3 region has 16 residues. V lost 1 base and J 5 bases, leaving 16 bases between the germline ends. Germline loops: CDR1 SEHNR, CDR2 FQNEAQ (reference sequence). CDR3 sequence (DNA): TGTGCCAGCAGCTTAGGCCGGGTGGTAGCTGGAGATACGCAGTATTTT. This gives the protein CASSLGRVVAGDTQYF. The full variable domain, its missing parts supplied by reference TRBV7-9 and TRBJ2-3, is DTGVSQNPRHKITKRGQNVTFRCDPISEHNRLYWYRQTLGQGPEFLTYFQNEAQLEKSRLLSDRFSAERPKGSFSTLEIQRTEQGDSAMYLCASSLGRVVAGDTQYFGPGTRLTVL.

This clonotype was observed many times. The rearrangement uses TRBV4-2 and TRBJ2-3; TRBD2 agrees at 7 bases. This CDR3 has 18 amino acids. The J segment lost 2 bases and the V segment lost 4 bases, leaving 15 bases of the junction unmatched. CDR1 is LGHNA, CDR2 YNFKEQ, per germline. CDR3 amino acids: CASSRSSGGSSNTDTQYF. CDR3 nucleotide sequence: TGTGCCAGCAGCCGTTCATCGGGAGGATCCTCTAACACAGATACGCAGTATTTT.